Below, 22 T cell receptor beta chains from the same sample are listed, as sequenced in a study of identical twins. TCRdb called the 5' RACE reads again in MiXCR, with one record for every CDR3 protein. The table shows some 730,000 distinct CDR3 sequences, with around a sixth occurring only once. These same records also appear under a second study, on T cells expressing NK-cell markers.

Input material: PBMCs. The receptors were gathered from a woman between 18 and 29 years old in good health.

The rearrangement joins TRBV20-1 to TRBJ2-1; possible D gene TRBD2, 5 bases. In germline, CDR1 is DFQATT, CDR2 SNEGSKA (reference sequence). V shed 3 bases and J shed 9 bases, with 12 bases lying between them. The CDR3 is 12 amino acids. CDR3 DNA sequence: TGCAGTGCTAGTCAAGGAGAGGGTGAGCAGTTCTTC. Translating it yields CSASQGEGEQFF.

V is TRBV11-3 and J is TRBJ2-7, with D perhaps matching TRBD2 (5 bases). Trimming pared 3 bases from V and 0 bases from J, leaving 9 bases between. The CDR3 runs 14 residues. Germline-derived CDR1 and CDR2 are SGHNT and YENEEA. The chain's CDR3 is CASSLQRYSYEQYF. The CDR3 DNA reads as TGTGCCAGCAGCTTGCAGCGGTACTCCTACGAGCAGTACTTC.

This chain connects TRBV12-3 or TRBV12-4 to TRBJ2-2; 11 positions match TRBD2. V was clipped by 3 bases and J by 4 bases; unmatched bases: 4. The CDR3 extends over 16 amino acids. CDR3: CASSFKLAGVTGELFF. CDR3 coding DNA: TGTGCCAGCAGTTTTAAACTAGCGGGGGTCACCGGGGAGCTGTTTTTT.

In this sample, this clonotype turned up many times. CDR3 region: CATRGGAYNEQFF. The CDR3, as DNA: TGTGCCACCCGGGGGGGGGCCTACAATGAGCAGTTCTTC. This rearrangement joins TRBV24-1 to TRBJ2-1; 8 bases agree with TRBD2. With 9 bases clipped from V and 2 bases from J, the junction kept 2 bases outside the gene matches. This CDR3 is built from 13 residues. The germline V gene encodes CDR1 KGHDR and CDR2 SFDVKD.

V gene TRBV24-1 combines with J gene TRBJ2-3, with D uncertain. The CDR3 is 14 residues long. V lost 3 bases and J 0 bases, leaving 6 bases between the germline ends. Germline values: CDR1 KGHDR, CDR2 SFDVKD. CDR3 sequence (DNA): TGTGCCACCAGTGATCCCGTAAGCACAGATACGCAGTATTTT. Its translation is CATSDPVSTDTQYF.

In this sample, this clonotype turned up a few times. The V call is TRBV5-1, the J call TRBJ2-3; D gene unclear. Germline loops: CDR1 SGHRS, CDR2 YFSETQ. V was shortened by 6 bases and J by 6 bases, with 14 bases between the two germline ends. This CDR3 is built from 13 residues. The CDR3 spells CASTFPDRDTQYF. CDR3 nucleotide sequence: TGCGCCAGCACCTTCCCGGATCGCGATACGCAGTATTTT.

This clonotype was detected a few times. The chain joins TRBV3-1 to TRBJ2-1, with 10 bases lining up with TRBD1. Trimming took 2 bases from V and 10 from J; bases not matched to a gene: 8. CDR3 size: 15 residues. CDR1 is LGHDT, CDR2 YNNKEL, per germline (reference sequence). The CDR3: CASSQPPGQGWEQFF. The CDR3 region has the DNA TGTGCCAGCAGCCAACCACCGGGACAGGGGTGGGAGCAGTTCTTC.

This clonotype was observed a handful of times. The chain couples TRBV7-9 to TRBJ2-7; D might be TRBD1 (5 bases). Germline V gives CDR1 SEHNR, CDR2 FQNEAQ (reference sequence). The CDR3 is 14 amino acids. V was pared by 5 bases and J by 1 base, with 12 bases between. The CDR3 spells CASSHRQLSYEQYF. The CDR3 region has the DNA TGTGCCAGCAGCCACCGACAGCTATCCTACGAGCAGTACTTC.

The chain joins TRBV5-1 to TRBJ2-5; no clear D. Trimming pared 0 bases from V and 1 base from J, leaving 4 bases between. The germline CDR1 and CDR2 sequences are SGHRS and YFSETQ. The CDR3 has 13 residues. DNA of the CDR3: TGCGCCAGCAGCTTGGATATCCAAGAGACCCAGTACTTC. Its translation is CASSLDIQETQYF.

The genes are TRBV20-1 and TRBJ2-5; 8 bases map to TRBD1. J lost 5 bases, V lost 5 bases, and 10 bases had no gene match. This CDR3 has 14 amino acids. CDR1 DFQATT and CDR2 SNEGSKA come from the germline V gene (reference sequence). The CDR3 region is CSAYTPGGSETQYF. CDR3 nucleotides: TGCAGTGCTTATACGCCAGGGGGCTCGGAGACCCAGTACTTC.

This clonotype has only a few counts. The CDR3 protein is CSTHPNGYGYTF. In DNA, the CDR3 is TGCAGTACACACCCAAATGGCTATGGCTACACCTTC. The gene calls are TRBV20-1 and TRBJ1-2; D call uncertain. Between the trimmed V and J ends, which lost 8 bases and 4 bases, there was a span of 14 bases. The CDR3 consists of 12 residues. Germline V gene sequence: CDR1 DFQATT, CDR2 SNEGSKA (reference sequence).

Ten or more counts support this clonotype. One end of the junction is discordant with germline, which a read error may explain. This chain joins TRBV5-1 and TRBJ1-1; D gene ambiguous. Germline CDR1 SGHRS, CDR2 YFSETQ. This CDR3 is built from 13 residues. The CDR3 DNA sequence: TGTGCCAGCAGTTTACAGATGAACACTGAAGCTTTCTTT. It encodes CASSLQMNTEAFF.

This clonotype appeared a few times. The chain's CDR3 is CASSRDYARAADTQYF. CDR3 sequence (DNA): TGTGCCAGCAGCCGGGACTACGCACGGGCAGCAGATACGCAGTATTTT. The V and J genes are TRBV7-2 and TRBJ2-3, with 7 bases identical to TRBD2. The CDR3 loop spans 16 amino acids. The trim removed 5 bases at V and 4 bases at J, leaving 12 bases unmatched. Per the germline V gene, CDR1 is SGHTA and CDR2 is FQGNSA. Full variable domain (rest looked up from reference TRBV7-2 and TRBJ2-3): GAGVSQSPSNKVTEKGKDVELRCDPISGHTALYWYRQSLGQGLEFLIYFQGNSAPDKSGLPSDRFSAERTGGSVSTLTIQRTQQEDSAVYLCASSRDYARAADTQYFGPGTRLTVL.

This clonotype appeared a few times. V gene TRBV6-1 combines with J gene TRBJ2-7, with D possibly being TRBD1 (5 bases). Deletions cut 5 bases from V and 2 bases from J, with 13 bases between. From germline, CDR1 is MNHNS and CDR2 SASEGT. This CDR3 contains 14 residues. In DNA, the CDR3 is TGTGCCAGCAGTCCCCAAGGGGTCACCTACGAGCAGTACTTC. It encodes CASSPQGVTYEQYF.

V usage is TRBV4-2 and J usage is TRBJ2-7; D is unresolved. Germline V CDR1 and CDR2: LGHNA, YNFKEQ. V lost 4 bases and J lost 7, with 14 bases in between. This CDR3 has 13 amino acids. The chain's CDR3 is CASSRTYAKEQYF. The CDR3 bases are TGTGCCAGCAGCCGCACTTATGCTAAGGAGCAGTACTTC.

This clonotype was counted a few times. This chain links TRBV7-3 with TRBJ1-1; no clear D gene. Germline V gene sequence: CDR1 SGHTA, CDR2 FQGTGA. Trimming took off 1 base at V and 4 bases at J, with 7 bases between the two ends. This CDR3 region has 13 residues. The CDR3 spells CASSLMYSTEAFF. The DNA of the CDR3 is TGTGCCAGCAGCTTAATGTACAGCACTGAAGCTTTCTTT.

This clonotype was counted at least ten times. The chain employs TRBV5-1 and TRBJ2-1; 9 bases agree with TRBD1. After removal of 0 bases from V and 3 bases from J, the junction contained 1 base not matched to a gene. Germline V gene data show CDR1 as SGHRS and CDR2 as YFSETQ. The CDR3 extends over 15 amino acids. This chain's CDR3 is CASSLGDRVYNEQFF. CDR3 DNA: TGCGCCAGCAGCTTGGGGGACAGGGTCTACAATGAGCAGTTCTTC.

The rearrangement links TRBV10-3 to TRBJ2-5; 8 bases map to TRBD2. This CDR3 is built from 13 residues. Germline loops: CDR1 ENHRY, CDR2 SYGVKD. Trimming removed 6 bases from V and 9 bases from J; junction bases left unmatched: 9. The CDR3 coding sequence is TGTGCCATCAGACCGGGACTAGAGAAGGCCCAGTACTTC. Translating gives CAIRPGLEKAQYF.

Only a few counts were recorded for this clonotype. The chain's CDR3 is CASSSNWGKETQYF. The CDR3, as DNA: TGTGCCAGCAGCTCAAATTGGGGAAAAGAGACCCAGTACTTC. The chain carries TRBV7-9 and TRBJ2-5; D remains ambiguous. CDR1 and CDR2 from the germline V gene are SEHNR and FQNEAQ (reference sequence). With 4 bases removed from V and 3 bases from J, the gap between germline ends came to 12 bases. The CDR3 covers 14 residues. Full variable domain (missing parts from reference TRBV7-9 and TRBJ2-5): DTGVSQNPRHKITKRGQNVTFRCDPISEHNRLYWYRQTLGQGPEFLTYFQNEAQLEKSRLLSDRFSAERPKGSFSTLEIQRTEQGDSAMYLCASSSNWGKETQYFGPGTRLLVL.

This clonotype was counted a few times. One junction end disagrees with the germline gene, perhaps due to a read error. The gene calls are TRBV19 and TRBJ1-6; possibly TRBD1 for D (5 bases). This CDR3 comprises 13 residues. Germline values: CDR1 LNHDA, CDR2 SQIVND (reference sequence). In DNA form, the CDR3 reads TGTGTCAGTAGACTCGACAGAAATTCACCCCTCCACTTT. The encoded protein is CVSRLDRNSPLHF.

The chain uses TRBV5-1 and TRBJ1-6; 7 bases line up with TRBD1. Germline CDR1 reads SGHRS; CDR2 reads YFSETQ. V was clipped by 5 bases and J by 7 bases; unmatched bases: 3. CDR3 length equals 13 residues. Here the CDR3 DNA reads TGCGCCAGCAGAACACAGGGGAATTCACCCCTCCACTTT. This encodes CASRTQGNSPLHF.

This clonotype was seen at least ten times. The J gene is TRBJ1-1, the V gene TRBV29-1; D remains ambiguous. CDR1 and CDR2 from the germline V gene are SQVTM and ANQGSEA. V was pared by 7 bases and J by 0 bases, with 12 bases between. CDR3 length: 13 residues. The DNA for the CDR3 is TGCAGCGGGTACGGCGGGCTGAACACTGAAGCTTTCTTT. Translated: CSGYGGLNTEAFF.